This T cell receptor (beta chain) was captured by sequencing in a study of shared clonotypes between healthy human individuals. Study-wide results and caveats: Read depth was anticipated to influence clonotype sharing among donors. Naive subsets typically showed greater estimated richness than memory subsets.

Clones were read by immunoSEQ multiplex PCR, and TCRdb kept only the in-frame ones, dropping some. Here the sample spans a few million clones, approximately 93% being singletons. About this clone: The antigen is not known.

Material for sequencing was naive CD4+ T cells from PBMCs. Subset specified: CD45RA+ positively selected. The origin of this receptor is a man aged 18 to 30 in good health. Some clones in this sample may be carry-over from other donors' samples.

CDR3 bases: TGTGCCAGCAGTGGGGGACTCCCGCGGGATACGCAGTATTTT. Protein sequence: CASSGGLPRDTQYF. This chain connects TRBV6-5 to TRBJ2-3, with D perhaps matching TRBD2 (6 bases). From germline, CDR1 is MNHEY and CDR2 SVGAGI. The CDR3 totals 14 residues. Trimming pared 5 bases from V and 6 bases from J, leaving 15 bases between.